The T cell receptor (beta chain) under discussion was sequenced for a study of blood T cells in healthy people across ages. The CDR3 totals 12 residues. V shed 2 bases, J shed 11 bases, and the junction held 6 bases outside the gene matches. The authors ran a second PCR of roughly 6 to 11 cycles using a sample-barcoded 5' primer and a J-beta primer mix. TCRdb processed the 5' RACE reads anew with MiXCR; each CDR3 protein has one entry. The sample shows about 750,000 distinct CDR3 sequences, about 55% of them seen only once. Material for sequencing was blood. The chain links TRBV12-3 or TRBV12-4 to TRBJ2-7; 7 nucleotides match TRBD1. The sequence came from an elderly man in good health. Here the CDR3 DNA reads TGTGCCAGCAGTTTAAGGTTCCAGGGGGAGTACTTC. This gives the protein CASSLRFQGEYF.